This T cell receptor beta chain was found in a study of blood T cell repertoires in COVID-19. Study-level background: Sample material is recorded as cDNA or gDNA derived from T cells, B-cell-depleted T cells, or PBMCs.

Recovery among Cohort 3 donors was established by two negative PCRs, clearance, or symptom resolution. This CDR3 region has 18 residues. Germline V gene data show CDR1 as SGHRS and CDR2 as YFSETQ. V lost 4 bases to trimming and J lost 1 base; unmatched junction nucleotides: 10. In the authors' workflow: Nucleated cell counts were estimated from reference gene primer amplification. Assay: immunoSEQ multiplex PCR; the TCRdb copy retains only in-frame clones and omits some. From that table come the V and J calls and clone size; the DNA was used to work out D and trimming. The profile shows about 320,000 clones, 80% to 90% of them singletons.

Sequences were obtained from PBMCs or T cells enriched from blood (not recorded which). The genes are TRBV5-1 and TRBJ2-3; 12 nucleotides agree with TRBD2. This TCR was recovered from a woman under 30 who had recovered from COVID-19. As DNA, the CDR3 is TGCGCCAGCAGCCTCCGGAGACTAGCGGGAGACGGCACAGATACGCAGTATTTT. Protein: CASSLRRLAGDGTDTQYF.